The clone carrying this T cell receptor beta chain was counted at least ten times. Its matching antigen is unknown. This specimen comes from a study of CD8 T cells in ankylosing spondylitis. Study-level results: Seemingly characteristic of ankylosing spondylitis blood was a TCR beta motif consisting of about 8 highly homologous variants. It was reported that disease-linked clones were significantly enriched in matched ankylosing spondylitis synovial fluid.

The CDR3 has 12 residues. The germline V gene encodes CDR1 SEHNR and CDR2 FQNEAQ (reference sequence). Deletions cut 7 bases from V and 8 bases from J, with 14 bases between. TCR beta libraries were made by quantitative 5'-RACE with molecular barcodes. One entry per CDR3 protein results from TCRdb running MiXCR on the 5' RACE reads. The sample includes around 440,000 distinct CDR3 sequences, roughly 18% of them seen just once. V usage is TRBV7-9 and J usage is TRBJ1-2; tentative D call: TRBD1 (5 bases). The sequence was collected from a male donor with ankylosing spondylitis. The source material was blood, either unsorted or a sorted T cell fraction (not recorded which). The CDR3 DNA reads TGTGCCAGCACATCTCTAGGGGTCGGCTACACCTTC. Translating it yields CASTSLGVGYTF. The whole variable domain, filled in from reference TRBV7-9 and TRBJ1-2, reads DTGVSQNPRHKITKRGQNVTFRCDPISEHNRLYWYRQTLGQGPEFLTYFQNEAQLEKSRLLSDRFSAERPKGSFSTLEIQRTEQGDSAMYLCASTSLGVGYTFGSGTRLTVV.